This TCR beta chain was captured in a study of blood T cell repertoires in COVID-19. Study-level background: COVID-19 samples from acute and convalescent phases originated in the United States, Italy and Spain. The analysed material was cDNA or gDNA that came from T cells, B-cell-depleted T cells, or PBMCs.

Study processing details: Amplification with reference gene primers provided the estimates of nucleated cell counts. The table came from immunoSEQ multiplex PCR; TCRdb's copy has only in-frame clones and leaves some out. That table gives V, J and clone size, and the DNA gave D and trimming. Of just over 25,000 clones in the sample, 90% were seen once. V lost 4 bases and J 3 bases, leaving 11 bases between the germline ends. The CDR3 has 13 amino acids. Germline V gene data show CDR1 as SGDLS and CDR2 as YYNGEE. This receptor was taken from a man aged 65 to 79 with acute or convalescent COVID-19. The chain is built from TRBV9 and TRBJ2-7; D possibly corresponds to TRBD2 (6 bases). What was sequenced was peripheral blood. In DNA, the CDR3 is TGTGCCAGCAGCCCGACCGGGAGCTACGAGCAGTACTTC. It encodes CASSPTGSYEQYF. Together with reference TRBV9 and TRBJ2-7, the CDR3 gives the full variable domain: DSGVTQTPKHLITATGQRVTLRCSPRSGDLSVYWYQQSLDQGLQFLIQYYNGEERAKGNILERFSAQQFPDLHSELNLSSLELGDSALYFCASSPTGSYEQYFGPGTRLTVT.